These T cell receptor beta chains were read from a single sample in a study of blood T cell repertoires in COVID-19. TCRdb's table, derived via immunoSEQ multiplex PCR, lists solely in-frame clones and lacks some. This sample yields about 120,000 clones, of which 90% are seen a single time; less than 2% belongs to the top ten. The sample consisted of peripheral blood. The receptors derive from a human donor with active COVID-19. The donor label of this sample is uncertain. CDR3s include the opening cysteine and the closing phenylalanine or tryptophan. A D gene is named only where the DNA matches it firmly. Only some rows state a clone size, as once, few, many or a class for expanded clones.

TRBV2	TRBD1	NA	14	TRBJ2-7	CASSTLTGSGEQYF	TGTGCCAGCAGCACGTTGACAGGGTCGGGCGAGCAGTACTTC
TRBV6-6	TRBD1	NA	15	TRBJ2-7	CASSYSGTVDYEQYF	TGTGCCAGCAGTTACTCGGGGACAGTGGACTACGAGCAGTACTTC
TRBV7-2	TRBD1	NA	17	TRBJ1-6	CASSLGDRSSYNSPLHF	TGTGCCAGCAGCTTAGGGGACAGAAGCTCCTATAATTCACCCCTCCACTTT
TRBV5-1	NA	NA	14	TRBJ1-1	CASSLSGTDTEAFF	TGCGCCAGCAGCTTGTCAGGGACTGACACTGAAGCTTTCTTT
TRBV9	NA	NA	14	TRBJ1-4	CASATGGSNEKLFF	TGTGCCAGCGCAACGGGGGGTTCTAATGAAAAACTGTTTTTT
TRBV3-1/TRBV3-2	NA	NA	15	TRBJ2-2	CASSRGQGNTGELFF	TGTGCCAGCAGCCGCGGACAAGGGAACACCGGGGAGCTGTTTTTT
TRBV9	TRBD1	NA	15	TRBJ1-5	CASSATGYSNQPQHF	TGTGCCAGCAGCGCGACAGGGTATAGCAATCAGCCCCAGCATTTT
TRBV18	NA	NA	15	TRBJ2-7	CASSPKSGDTYEQYF	TGTGCCAGCTCACCCAAATCAGGGGACACCTACGAGCAGTACTTC
TRBV10-3	TRBD1	NA	15	TRBJ2-7	CAISEKGQGIYEQYF	TGTGCCATCAGTGAGAAGGGACAGGGGATTTACGAGCAGTACTTC
TRBV2	NA	NA	14	TRBJ2-2	CASKAGEYTGELFF	TGTGCCAGCAAAGCAGGGGAGTACACCGGGGAGCTGTTTTTT
TRBV7-9	TRBD1	NA	13	TRBJ1-2	CASSERQGGGYTF	TGTGCCAGCAGCGAAAGACAGGGTGGTGGCTACACCTTC
TRBV27	NA	NA	13	TRBJ1-5	CASSLREYQPQHF	TGTGCCAGCAGTTTGAGGGAGTATCAGCCCCAGCATTTT
TRBV15	NA	NA	15	TRBJ1-4	CATSKFVLRREKLFF	TGTGCCACCAGCAAGTTTGTATTAAGGAGAGAAAAACTGTTTTTT
TRBV9	NA	NA	16	TRBJ2-3	CASSAAGQGNPDTQYF	TGTGCCAGCAGCGCAGCGGGGCAGGGGAACCCAGATACGCAGTATTTT
TRBV6-5	TRBD2	NA	16	TRBJ2-2	CASSSPGGPRGGELFF	TGTGCCAGCAGTTCGCCGGGGGGGCCTAGGGGCGGGGAGCTGTTTTTT
TRBV11-2	TRBD1	NA	17	TRBJ2-3	CASSPMTGQGYTDTQYF	TGTGCCAGCAGCCCTATGACGGGACAGGGGTACACAGATACGCAGTATTTT
TRBV10-3	TRBD2	NA	18	TRBJ2-5	CAISGSRRGGLGGETQYF	TGTGCCATCAGCGGATCTAGGCGGGGGGGCCTCGGGGGAGAGACCCAGTACTTC
TRBV7-2	TRBD1	NA	13	TRBJ2-5	CASSWDRQETQYF	TGTGCCAGCAGCTGGGACAGACAAGAGACCCAGTACTTC
TRBV30	NA	NA	13	TRBJ1-2	CAWTGGLDYGYTF	TGTGCCTGGACGGGGGGATTGGACTATGGCTACACCTTC
TRBV27	TRBD1	NA	17	TRBJ1-1	CASRSTESGQGARYAFF	TGTGCCAGCAGGTCAACAGAGTCGGGACAGGGGGCACGGTATGCTTTCTTT
TRBV10-3	NA	NA	13	TRBJ2-1	CAIRPDASDEQFF	TGTGCCATCAGGCCAGATGCTAGCGATGAGCAGTTCTTC
TRBV7-8	NA	NA	17	TRBJ1-5	CASSLDGGQGRNQPQHF	TGTGCCAGCAGCTTAGATGGGGGCCAGGGGCGCAATCAGCCCCAGCATTTT
TRBV6-6	NA	NA	15	TRBJ1-4	CASRNSGTANEKLFF	TGTGCCAGCAGAAATTCCGGGACTGCTAATGAAAAACTGTTTTTT
TRBV6-5	NA	NA	13	TRBJ1-5	CASRINSNQPQHF	TGTGCCAGCAGAATAAATAGCAATCAGCCCCAGCATTTT
TRBV4-1	NA	NA	16	TRBJ2-7	CASSQDFWTDRHEQYF	TGCGCCAGCAGCCAAGATTTTTGGACAGACCGACACGAGCAGTACTTC
TRBV7-6	NA	NA	14	TRBJ2-5	CASSFDTRGETQYF	TGTGCCAGCAGCTTTGACACGCGGGGAGAGACCCAGTACTTC
TRBV7-3	TRBD1	few	17	TRBJ2-6	CASSLKDRDPGANVLTF	TGTGCCAGCAGCTTAAAGGACAGGGATCCTGGGGCCAACGTCCTGACTTTC
TRBV5-1	TRBD1	once	14	TRBJ2-5	CASSSDRGQETQYF	TGCGCCAGCAGCTCCGACAGGGGCCAAGAGACCCAGTACTTC
TRBV3-1/TRBV3-2	TRBD1	NA	15	TRBJ2-7	CASSQGSDRGHEQYF	TGTGCCAGCAGCCAAGGTTCGGACAGGGGGCACGAGCAGTACTTC
TRBV18	TRBD1	NA	14	TRBJ1-1	CASSFGQGGTEAFF	TGTGCCAGCTCATTCGGACAGGGAGGAACTGAAGCTTTCTTT
TRBV2	TRBD2	NA	15	TRBJ2-1	CASTYQRGGLDEQFF	TGTGCCAGCACCTATCAGCGGGGGGGCCTCGATGAGCAGTTCTTC
TRBV29-1	TRBD1	once	13	TRBJ1-2	CSSKDRGDYGYTF	TGCAGCTCCAAGGACAGGGGGGACTATGGCTACACCTTC
TRBV7-3	TRBD1	NA	15	TRBJ2-1	CASSGGGRGYNEQFF	TGTGCCAGCAGCGGTGGCGGCAGGGGGTACAATGAGCAGTTCTTC
TRBV5-5	NA	once	14	TRBJ2-5	CASSFPGAQETQYF	TGTGCCAGCAGCTTCCCGGGTGCTCAAGAGACCCAGTACTTC
TRBV28	NA	NA	12	TRBJ2-2	CASSLSFGELFF	TGTGCCAGCAGTTTGTCGTTCGGGGAGCTGTTTTTT
TRBV5-1	TRBD2	NA	14	TRBJ2-1	CASRSSGGYNEQFF	TGCGCCAGCAGGAGTAGCGGGGGATACAATGAGCAGTTCTTC
TRBV7-2	NA	NA	14	TRBJ2-5	CASPSEAGQETQYF	TGTGCCAGCCCCTCAGAGGCAGGGCAAGAGACCCAGTACTTC
TRBV9	TRBD1	NA	14	TRBJ2-1	CASSGRQGGNEQFF	TGTGCCAGCAGCGGAAGACAGGGGGGGAATGAGCAGTTCTTC
TRBV29-1	NA	NA	12	TRBJ2-3	CSVAGSTDTQYF	TGCAGCGTTGCAGGAAGCACAGATACGCAGTATTTT
TRBV5-4	TRBD1	NA	14	TRBJ2-3	CASSSSQGVDTQYF	TGTGCCAGCAGCTCTTCACAGGGGGTAGATACGCAGTATTTT
TRBV5-1	NA	once	16	TRBJ2-7	CASSPDPRGSLYEQYF	TGCGCCAGCAGCCCTGACCCCAGGGGTTCTCTCTACGAGCAGTACTTC
TRBV6-6	TRBD2	NA	16	TRBJ2-2	CASSSSSGVNTGELFF	TGTGCCAGCAGTTCCTCTAGCGGGGTGAACACCGGGGAGCTGTTTTTT
TRBV5-6	NA	NA	14	TRBJ2-7	CASSLERAPYEQYF	TGTGCCAGCAGCTTGGAGCGGGCCCCCTACGAGCAGTACTTC
TRBV6-5	NA	NA	14	TRBJ1-3	CASSYSLSGNTIYF	TGTGCCAGCAGTTACAGCCTCTCTGGAAACACCATATATTTT
TRBV9	NA	NA	15	TRBJ1-1	CASSGRQLDPTEAFF	TGTGCCAGCAGCGGGAGACAGTTAGACCCCACTGAAGCTTTCTTT
TRBV29-1	NA	NA	13	TRBJ1-3	CSVAGTIGNTIYF	TGCAGCGTTGCAGGGACTATCGGAAACACCATATATTTT
TRBV5-5	TRBD2	NA	15	TRBJ2-1	CASSLISGVYNEQFF	TGTGCCAGCAGCTTGATTAGCGGGGTCTACAATGAGCAGTTCTTC
TRBV27	TRBD2	NA	15	TRBJ2-7	CASKGSGGLSYEQYF	TGTGCCAGCAAGGGTAGCGGGGGGCTTTCCTACGAGCAGTACTTC
TRBV19	NA	many	16	TRBJ2-2	CASSIQGTSNTGELFF	TGTGCCAGTAGTATTCAGGGCACCTCGAACACCGGGGAGCTGTTTTTT
TRBV12-5	TRBD1	NA	14	TRBJ1-6	CASGGGQPNSPLHF	TGTGCTAGTGGTGGGGGACAGCCTAATTCACCCCTCCACTTT
TRBV9	TRBD1	NA	15	TRBJ1-6	CASSSGTGYNSPLHF	TGTGCCAGCAGCTCCGGGACAGGTTATAATTCACCCCTCCACTTT
TRBV5-8	NA	NA	15	TRBJ1-6	CASSLAGSYNSPLHF	TGTGCCAGCAGCCTCGCCGGGTCATATAATTCACCCCTCCACTTT
TRBV7-2	NA	many	14	TRBJ1-5	CASSLRGGNQPQHF	TGTGCCAGCAGCTTAAGGGGAGGAAATCAGCCCCAGCATTTT
TRBV11-3	NA	NA	14	TRBJ2-3	CASSRSQGGDTQYF	TGTGCCAGCAGCCGCTCACAGGGAGGGGATACGCAGTATTTT
TRBV5-8	TRBD1	NA	18	TRBJ1-2	CASSSYAGQGFLDYGYTF	TGTGCCAGCAGCTCATACGCCGGACAGGGCTTTCTCGACTATGGCTACACCTTC
TRBV6-5	TRBD1	NA	15	TRBJ1-6	CASSWGQGFISPLHF	TGTGCCAGCAGTTGGGGACAGGGGTTCATTTCACCCCTCCACTTT
TRBV5-1	NA	NA	14	TRBJ1-3	CASSLGGSGNTIYF	TGCGCCAGCAGCTTGGGCGGCTCTGGAAACACCATATATTTT
TRBV29-1	NA	NA	12	TRBJ2-7	CSVDQGPYEQYF	TGCAGCGTTGACCAGGGGCCCTACGAGCAGTACTTC
TRBV9	NA	NA	15	TRBJ2-3	CASSVAGGPTDTQYF	TGTGCCAGCAGCGTAGCCGGGGGGCCCACAGATACGCAGTATTTT
TRBV4-3	NA	NA	14	TRBJ1-1	CASSQDLENTEAFF	TGCGCCAGCAGCCAAGATCTAGAAAACACTGAAGCTTTCTTT